This TCR beta chain was identified during a study of T cells after yellow fever vaccination. Germline V CDR1 and CDR2: GTSNPN, SVGIG (reference sequence). V dropped 5 bases and J dropped 4 bases, with 11 bases sitting between them. This CDR3 region has 12 residues. TCRdb fed the 5' RACE reads into MiXCR, producing one record per CDR3 protein. Among some 390,000 distinct CDR3 sequences, 6.2% were seen once, and the ten largest hold approximately 15%. This clonotype was recorded many times. Sequenced here: PBMCs, sampled 5 days after the yellow fever booster vaccination. This chain connects TRBV30 to TRBJ1-2, with D maybe TRBD1 (5 bases). This TCR derives from a young man who received the YFV17D yellow fever vaccine. The DNA of the CDR3 is TGTGCCTGGGGGACGCCCGGCTATGGCTACACCTTC. It yields the protein CAWGTPGYGYTF.